This T cell receptor beta chain derives from a study of glioma-infiltrating T cells after dendritic cell vaccination. Clones were read by immunoSEQ multiplex PCR, and TCRdb kept only the in-frame ones, dropping some. The profile shows more than 95,000 clones, around 87% of them singletons. This clone was picked up a small number of times. The time point was: after dendritic cell vaccination, including at tumor progression/relapse. This receptor was obtained from a human donor with glioblastoma. The material was blood, obtained after dendritic cell vaccination.

In nucleotides, the CDR3 is TGCAGCGTCACAGGGGGCGGTGGCTACACCTTC. It is translated as CSVTGGGGYTF. The chain is built from TRBV29-1 and TRBJ1-2; 9 bases line up with TRBD1. CDR3 length: 11 amino acids. From germline, CDR1 is SQVTM and CDR2 ANQGSEA. V was clipped by 6 bases and J by 7 bases; unmatched bases: 3.